These 10 T cell receptor beta chains were all obtained from the same sample, sequenced in a study of human T cells and chemical hapten exposure. MiXCR, run by TCRdb on the RACE reads, gives a single entry per CDR3 protein. The repertoire has approximately 77,000 distinct CDR3 sequences, about 6.8% of them found once; the top ten carry roughly 1.4%. Time point specified: patch test 1, 2 weeks after DPC sensitization. Treatment of the sample: therapeutic diphenylcyclopropenone sensitization with weekly scalp DPC. The material was whole blood, obtained in connection with sensitization to the hapten diphenylcyclopropenone (DPC). These TCRs come from a woman aged 25 to 45 with alopecia areata. Some clones in this sample may be carry-over from other donors' samples.

This clonotype was detected only a few times. The chain uses TRBV30 and TRBJ2-3; D is ambiguous. Between the trimmed V and J ends, which lost 5 bases and 0 bases, there was a span of 9 bases. In germline, CDR1 is GTSNPN, CDR2 SVGIG (reference sequence). The CDR3 is made up of 13 amino acids. The CDR3 nucleotides are TGTGCCTGGGTCTGGGGTAGCACAGATACGCAGTATTTT. Translated: CAWVWGSTDTQYF.

This clonotype was counted many times. The gene calls are TRBV29-1 and TRBJ1-1; D is unresolved. CDR3 length: 11 residues. The ends were cut back, 5 bases at V and 1 base at J, with 5 bases in the middle. Germline V gives CDR1 SQVTM, CDR2 ANQGSEA. CDR3 DNA sequence: TGCAGCGTTCTCGAGAACACTGAAGCTTTCTTT. Its translation is CSVLENTEAFF.

This chain joins TRBV7-2 and TRBJ2-3; 8 nucleotides line up with TRBD1. The CDR3 is 15 amino acids. V trimming: 5 bases; J trimming: 1 base; junction bases outside the gene matches: 5. Germline CDR1 and CDR2: SGHTA and FQGNSA. The CDR3 is CASSLRQGCTDTQYF. CDR3 nucleotide sequence: TGTGCCAGCAGCCTTCGACAGGGGTGCACAGATACGCAGTATTTT.

This clonotype appeared a few times. The J gene is TRBJ2-3, the V gene TRBV18; the D is unclear. The CDR3 spans 13 residues. V dropped 2 bases and J dropped 5 bases, with 8 bases sitting between them. Germline V CDR1 and CDR2: KGHSH, LQKENI. CDR3 sequence reads: CASSPWKKDTQYF. In DNA, the CDR3 is TGTGCCAGCTCACCATGGAAAAAAGATACGCAGTATTTT.

The sample holds a few counts of this clonotype. The chain uses TRBV7-8 and TRBJ2-1, with unresolved D. Germline-derived CDR1 and CDR2 are SGHVS and FQNEAQ. The CDR3 is made up of 16 amino acids. V lost 4 bases and J lost 4, with 17 bases in between. The CDR3 region has the DNA TGTGCCAGCAGCTATATGGCTGGGATCCAATACAATGAGCAGTTCTTC. Protein product: CASSYMAGIQYNEQFF. The entire variable domain, with the rest obtained from reference TRBV7-8 and TRBJ2-1, is as follows: GAGVSQSPRYKVAKRGQDVALRCDPISGHVSLFWYQQALGQGPEFLTYFQNEAQLDKSGLPSDRFFAERPEGSVSTLKIQRTQQEDSAVYLCASSYMAGIQYNEQFFGPGTRLTVL.

A note on this clonotype: With a much larger clone just one base away, this may be a read error. The chain carries TRBV5-8 and TRBJ1-2; weak D call: TRBD1 (5 bases). V lost 1 base and J lost 2, with 21 bases in between. CDR1 and CDR2 from the germline V gene are SGHTS and YDEGEE. This CDR3 comprises 18 residues. The CDR3 region has the DNA TGTGCCAGCAGCTTGAGGGGTGACGGGGAGAGGCAGAACTATGGCTACACCTTC. Translating it yields CASSLRGDGERQNYGYTF.

This clonotype showed up many times. The J gene is TRBJ1-1, the V gene TRBV2, with D maybe TRBD1 (6 bases). This CDR3 is built from 15 residues. The germline V gene has CDR1 SNHLY and CDR2 FYNNEI. V was cut by 2 bases and J by 6 bases, with 16 bases left in between. CDR3 region: CASSEQAQGTPEAFF. In DNA, the CDR3 is TGTGCCAGCAGTGAACAAGCGCAGGGGACCCCTGAAGCTTTCTTT.

This clonotype was seen a few times. The chain employs TRBV6-1 and TRBJ1-4, with D unresolved. Germline V lookup: CDR1 MNHNS, CDR2 SASEGT. The V end was cut by 2 bases, the J end by 0 bases, with 10 bases between. CDR3 length: 16 amino acids. The DNA of the CDR3 is TGTGCCAGCAGTGAAATCGCCCAAGCAACTAATGAAAAACTGTTTTTT. Its translation is CASSEIAQATNEKLFF.

This clonotype was detected ten times or more. The rearrangement joins TRBV5-1 to TRBJ1-1; D remains unclear. This CDR3 has 14 residues. Germline CDR1 SGHRS, CDR2 YFSETQ. Trimming left V 2 bases short and J 0 bases short, with 8 bases between. The CDR3 DNA sequence: TGCGCCAGCAGCTTAGGAATCGTGAACACTGAAGCTTTCTTT. Protein sequence: CASSLGIVNTEAFF.

The CDR3 here is CASSEWGGAYNEQFF. Here the CDR3 DNA reads TGTGCCAGCAGCGAATGGGGGGGGGCCTACAATGAGCAGTTCTTC. The genes are TRBV4-2 and TRBJ2-1, with 7 positions matching TRBD2. With V trimmed by 5 bases and J by 2 bases, 6 bases remained unmatched. The CDR3 covers 15 residues. CDR1 LGHNA and CDR2 YNFKEQ come from the germline V gene.